These 4 T cell receptor beta chains came from one sample sequenced in a study of cytomegalovirus exposure and HLA in healthy donors. In the PCR, 60 Vbeta and 13 Jbeta primers were used. Method: immunoSEQ multiplex PCR; TCRdb's copy keeps in-frame clones and lacks some. The sample includes 140,000 to 150,000 clones, roughly 78% seen only once; the top ten take around 3.2%. Material for sequencing was PBMCs. These receptors all stem from a female donor in good health and CMV-seronegative.

The chain recombines TRBV7-2 with TRBJ2-3; 8 positions match TRBD2. V lost 1 base to trimming and J lost 8 bases; unmatched junction nucleotides: 14. The CDR3 length is 17 residues. Looked up from germline, CDR1 is SGHTA and CDR2 is FQGNSA. CDR3 bases: TGTGCCAGCAGCTTAGTCGGGGCGGGGGGATCACACGCTACGCAGTATTTT. This codes for CASSLVGAGGSHATQYF.

The chain employs TRBV7-2 and TRBJ1-2; the match to TRBD1 covers 8 bases. Germline-derived CDR1 and CDR2 are SGHTA and FQGNSA. CDR3 length: 14 amino acids. Trimming removed 5 bases from V and 3 bases from J; junction bases left unmatched: 5. The CDR3 coding sequence is TGTGCCAGCAGCATTTCAGGGGGCGACTATGGCTACACCTTC. It yields the protein CASSISGGDYGYTF.

Turning to this clone: At one end the junction does not follow the germline gene, possibly because of a read error. This sequence joins TRBV28 and TRBJ1-2; TRBD1 is a possible D gene (6 bases). Germline values: CDR1 MDHEN, CDR2 SYDVKM. There are 15 residues in the CDR3. CDR3 coding DNA: TGTGCCAGCAGCCCTCAGGGGATCCTCAACTATGGCTACCCCTTC. As protein: CASSPQGILNYGYPF.

This clone was seen a few times. V gene TRBV5-5 combines with J gene TRBJ2-7; D is unresolved. The V and J ends lost 0 bases and 4 bases respectively, with 5 bases between them. Germline V gives CDR1 SGHKS, CDR2 YYEKEE (reference sequence). There are 12 residues in the CDR3. For the CDR3, the DNA is TGTGCCAGCAGCTTGGCTCTGTACGAGCAGTACTTC. Translated: CASSLALYEQYF.